What follows is one T cell receptor beta chain and its context. Participants spanned ages about 18 to 95 years and resided in around 25 US areas. These data belong to a study of blood T cell repertoires in COVID-19. Study details: The cDNA or gDNA used as material had been derived from T cells, B-cell-depleted T cells, or PBMCs.

Trimming left V 3 bases short and J 5 bases short, with 14 bases between. The germline V gene has CDR1 DFQATT and CDR2 SNEGSKA (reference sequence). The CDR3 is made up of 13 amino acids. Authors' data handling: Reference gene primer amplification yielded estimated nucleated cell counts. The protocol was immunoSEQ multiplex PCR, while the TCRdb copy is restricted to in-frame clones and leaves out a portion. V and J calls and clone size are copied from that table; D and trimming were computed from the DNA. The sample lists a few hundred thousand clones; around 86% were seen once. The TCR sequence derives from a woman aged 40-49 years with acute COVID-19. The chain has TRBV20-1 and TRBJ2-7, with a tentative D call TRBD1 (6 bases). Sequenced input: PBMCs or T cells enriched from blood (not recorded which). In DNA form, the CDR3 reads TGCAGTGCTAGTCGGACAGCCAAAGACGAGCAGTACTTC. Amino acid sequence: CSASRTAKDEQYF.